Given below is one T cell receptor (beta chain) in context. The sample comes from a study of CD8 T cells in Susac syndrome. In the study overall: Susac syndrome patients were untreated, on corticosteroids with some adding intravenous immunoglobulin, or on intravenous immunoglobulin only.

When the RNA was reverse transcribed, random hexamers were used with an input of roughly 0.45 to 1 ug. TCRdb re-analysed the immunoSEQ multiplex PCR reads in MiXCR, keeping a single row per CDR3 protein. The sample shows 100,000 to 150,000 distinct CDR3 sequences, around 94% of them seen only once. In Susac syndrome patients, recently defined diagnostic criteria for definite or probable disease were met. Negative isolation yielded CD4+ and CD8+ T cells, and FACS enriched TEMRA cells. With 3 bases removed from V and 2 bases from J, the gap between germline ends came to 12 bases. In germline, CDR1 is SQVTM, CDR2 ANQGSEA. The CDR3 contains 14 residues.

The genes are TRBV29-1 and TRBJ2-3, with D perhaps TRBD1 (7 bases). The TCR originated in a human donor with Susac syndrome. Sequenced material: CD8+ T cells from PBMCs. The CDR3 region has the DNA TGCAGCGTTGAGGAGGGACAGATCACAGATACGCAGTATTTT. Translating it yields CSVEEGQITDTQYF.